The 3 T cell receptor beta chains given below trace back to one sample, sequenced in a study of metastatic and nonmetastatic thyroid tumors. Until they underwent thyroid surgery, no patient had received any treatment. Via MiXCR, TCRdb re-called the PCR reads. The sample carries about 19,000 clones, less than 35% recorded once. The sequenced sample consisted of adjacent normal tissue. The source is a female donor with papillary thyroid cancer or a benign thyroid nodule (not recorded which). Some clones in this sample may be carry-over from other donors' samples.

The rearrangement uses TRBV2 and TRBJ2-7, with TRBD2 matching 14 bases. Per germline, CDR1 SNHLY and CDR2 FYNNEI. There are 21 residues in the CDR3. Trimming cost V 1 base and J 6 bases; bases outside gene matches: 20. CDR3 protein: CASSEVGSGTSGSQGRCEQYF. In DNA form, the CDR3 reads TGTGCCAGCAGTGAAGTTGGGAGTGGGACTAGCGGGAGTCAGGGGAGGTGCGAGCAGTACTTC.

This clone was seen a handful of times. V usage is TRBV6-2 or TRBV6-3 and J usage is TRBJ2-7; D is uncertain. The CDR3 runs 13 residues. Trimming stripped 6 bases from V and 4 bases from J, with 13 bases between. CDR1 and CDR2 from the germline V gene are MNHEY and SVGEGT. DNA of the CDR3: TGTGCCAGCAGGCGGACGGTAGTATACGAGCAGTACTTC. This codes for CASRRTVVYEQYF.

This clone is labeled medium-sized. The CDR3 loop reads CASSSDGIYGYTF. CDR3 in DNA: TGCGCCAGCAGCTCGGACGGGATTTATGGCTACACCTTC. The chain combines TRBV5-1 with TRBJ1-2; the D is unclear. The CDR3 covers 13 residues. The V gene lost 3 bases and the J gene lost 5 bases, with 11 bases spanning the gap. Per germline, CDR1 SGHRS and CDR2 YFSETQ.